This TCR beta chain is drawn from a study of T cells in Graves' hyperthyroidism and ophthalmopathy. Whole-study context: At the time of initial diagnosis and before any treatment, peripheral blood was collected.

Using RNA transcripts as the source, TCR beta CDR3 regions were amplified. A set of HTBI primers served as the primers for a first-round RT-PCR of the TCR CDR3. TCRdb reprocessed the multiplex PCR reads with MiXCR, giving one entry per CDR3 protein. Seen here are about 350,000 distinct CDR3 sequences, roughly a sixth observed once, and the top ten hold around a third. Study-level findings and limits: Also found in blood were most expanded thyroid clonotypes above 0.001. A model built on 13 V-J features separated ophthalmopathy from stable hyperthyroidism.

PBMCs were obtained from 9.5 to 10 ml fresh peripheral blood. A note on this clonotype: Its cognate antigen is unknown. A read error may account for a junction end that differs from germline.

Per germline, CDR1 MGHDK and CDR2 SYGVNS. The CDR3 is made up of 14 amino acids. The chain carries TRBV25-1 and TRBJ2-7; 9 nucleotides match TRBD1. Sequenced input: blood. This TCR was sampled from a woman between 25 and 40 years old with Graves' hyperthyroidism that later progressed to Graves' ophthalmopathy. The CDR3 reads CASSLRTGDYGQYF. DNA for the CDR3: TGTGCCAGCAGCCTGCGGACAGGGGACTACGGGCAGTACTTC.